The TCR beta chain described here comes from a study of cytomegalovirus exposure and HLA in healthy donors. The data were produced by immunoSEQ multiplex PCR, yet TCRdb's version contains in-frame clones alone and is incomplete. The sample contains about 120,000 clones, around 86% of which appear only once. This CDR3 has 17 residues. The sample consisted of PBMCs. The source is a woman aged 18-29 years in good health and CMV-seronegative. V gene TRBV21-1 combines with J gene TRBJ2-7; TRBD1, the D gene given by the table, was not confirmed from the DNA. TRBV21-1 is designated a pseudogene. The CDR3 reads CASSKETKSPTYYEQYF. The DNA for the CDR3 is TGTGCCAGCAGCAAAGAGACAAAGTCCCCTACCTACTACGAGCAGTACTTC.